The clone carrying this TCR beta chain has only a few counts. What it binds is not known. Trimming took 1 base from V and 3 from J, leaving 7 bases between them. CDR1 is SGHTA, CDR2 FQGNSA, per germline. The CDR3 loop spans 14 amino acids. These data belong to a study of T cell repertoires in cytomegalovirus infection. As for the study in general: Public TCR beta signatures indicated both CMV infection and matching HLA type.

Via MiXCR, TCRdb re-called the reads, giving one row per CDR3 protein. The table lists 120,000 to 150,000 distinct CDR3 sequences, about 6.1% of them singletons. Study results and caveats: Predominance within the ex vivo response was attributable to HLA-C-restricted CMV-specific TCR beta clonotypes.

This clonotype was obtained from a human donor in good health (CMV status not recorded). Some clones in this sample may be carry-over from other donors' samples. Sequences were obtained from PBMCs. The V call is TRBV7-2, the J call TRBJ1-3; the D is unclear. The CDR3 reads CASSLGERGNTIYF. The CDR3 region has the DNA TGTGCCAGCAGCTTAGGGGAGCGTGGAAACACCATATATTTT.